This TCR beta chain emerged from a study of beta chain features in type 1 diabetes. Overall study results and limits: Patients with type 1 diabetes showed fewer VDJ junction insertions and more deletions. Shorter TCRB CDR3s, moderately but significantly so, marked every one of the four CD4+ subsets in Type 1 diabetes patients.

In this sample, this clone turned up a few times. What it binds is unknown. The authors took one heparinised blood draw, averaging roughly 100 mL, from each donor. TCRB transcripts that were expressed got sequenced, as all of the isolated RNA had been reverse transcribed. The assay was immunoSEQ multiplex PCR, and TCRdb's table has in-frame clones only and misses some. The repertoire holds hundreds of thousands of clones, with 10% to 15% as singletons. Sequencing was performed on naive CD4+ T cells from blood. This sequence originates from a man aged 18 to 30 in good health.

The CDR3 region has the DNA TGTGCCAGCAGCTTAGATCTGGTGGGGGGGAGCTCCTACGAGCAGTACTTC. Translating it yields CASSLDLVGGSSYEQYF. The chain has TRBV11-2 and TRBJ2-7; 7 positions agree with TRBD2. V gave up 0 bases and J gave up 0 bases; unmatched junction bases: 8. The CDR3 extends over 17 amino acids. Germline assignment: CDR1 SGHAT and CDR2 FQNNGV.